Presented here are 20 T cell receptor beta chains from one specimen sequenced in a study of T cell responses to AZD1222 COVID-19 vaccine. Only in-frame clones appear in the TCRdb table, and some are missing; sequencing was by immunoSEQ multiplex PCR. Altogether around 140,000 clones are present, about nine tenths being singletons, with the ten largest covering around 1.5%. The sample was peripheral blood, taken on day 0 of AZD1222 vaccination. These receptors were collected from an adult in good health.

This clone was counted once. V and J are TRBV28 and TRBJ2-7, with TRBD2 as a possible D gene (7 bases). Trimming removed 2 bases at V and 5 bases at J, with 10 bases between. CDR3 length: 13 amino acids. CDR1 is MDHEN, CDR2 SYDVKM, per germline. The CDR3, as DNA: TGTGCCAGCAGTTTAGGGGGGGCCCACGAGCAGTACTTC. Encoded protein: CASSLGGAHEQYF.

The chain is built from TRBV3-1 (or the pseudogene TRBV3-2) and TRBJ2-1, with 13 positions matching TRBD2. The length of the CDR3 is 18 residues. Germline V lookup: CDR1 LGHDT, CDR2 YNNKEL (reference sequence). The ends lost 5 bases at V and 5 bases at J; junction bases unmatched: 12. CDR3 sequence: CASSYTSGRAGSNNEQFF. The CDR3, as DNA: TGTGCCAGCAGCTACACTAGCGGGAGGGCCGGCTCTAACAATGAGCAGTTCTTC.

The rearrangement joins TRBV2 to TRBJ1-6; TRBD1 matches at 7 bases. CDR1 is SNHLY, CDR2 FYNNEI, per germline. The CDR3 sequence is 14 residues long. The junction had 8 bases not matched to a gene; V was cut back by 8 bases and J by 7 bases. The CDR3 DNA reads TGTGCCAGCGGGGCTGTGACAGGGAATTCACCCCTCCACTTT. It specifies CASGAVTGNSPLHF.

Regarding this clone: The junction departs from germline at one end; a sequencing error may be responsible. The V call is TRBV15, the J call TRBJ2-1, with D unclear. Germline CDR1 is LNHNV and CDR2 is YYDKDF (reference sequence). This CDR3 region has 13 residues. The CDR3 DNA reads TGTACCACCAGCAGAGCGAACTACAATGAGCAGTTCTTC. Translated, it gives CTTSRANYNEQFF.

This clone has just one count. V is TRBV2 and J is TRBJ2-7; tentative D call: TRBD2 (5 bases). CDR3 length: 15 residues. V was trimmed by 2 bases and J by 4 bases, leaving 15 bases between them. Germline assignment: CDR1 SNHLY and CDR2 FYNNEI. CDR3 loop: CASSESAEPSYEQYF. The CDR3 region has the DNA TGTGCCAGCAGTGAATCAGCGGAACCGAGTTACGAGCAGTACTTC.

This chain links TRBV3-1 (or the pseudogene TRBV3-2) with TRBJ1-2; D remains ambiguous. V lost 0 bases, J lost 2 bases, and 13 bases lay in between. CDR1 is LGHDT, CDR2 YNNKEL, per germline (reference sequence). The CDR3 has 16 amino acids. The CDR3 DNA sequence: TGTGCCAGCAGCCAAGATTATCCGGGGAAAAACTATGGCTACACCTTC. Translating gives CASSQDYPGKNYGYTF.

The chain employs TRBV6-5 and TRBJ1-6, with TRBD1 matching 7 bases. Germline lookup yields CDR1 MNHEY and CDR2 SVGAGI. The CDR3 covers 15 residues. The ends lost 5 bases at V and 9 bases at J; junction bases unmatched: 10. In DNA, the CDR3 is TGTGCCAGCAGTATATATGACAGGGTGGGTTCACCCCTCCACTTT. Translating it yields CASSIYDRVGSPLHF.

The CDR3 sequence is CAWTRTEYTEAFF. Written as DNA, the CDR3 is TGTGCCTGGACTCGGACCGAGTACACTGAAGCTTTCTTT. This rearrangement joins TRBV30 to TRBJ1-1; the D is unclear. Germline V gene sequence: CDR1 GTSNPN, CDR2 SVGIG (reference sequence). Trimming pared 4 bases from V and 3 bases from J, leaving 12 bases between. This CDR3 region has 13 residues. The full variable domain, completed using reference TRBV30 and TRBJ1-1, is SQTIHQWPATLVQPVGSPLSLECTVEGTSNPNLYWYRQAAGRGLQLLFYSVGIGQISSEVPQNLSASRPQDRQFILSSKKLLLSDSGFYLCAWTRTEYTEAFFGQGTRLTVV.

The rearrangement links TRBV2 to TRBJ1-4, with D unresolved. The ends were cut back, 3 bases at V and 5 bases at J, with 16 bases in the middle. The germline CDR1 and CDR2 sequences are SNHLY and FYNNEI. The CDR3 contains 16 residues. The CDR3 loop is CASSDQLSGGNEKLFF. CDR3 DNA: TGTGCCAGCAGTGACCAACTGTCAGGAGGAAATGAAAAACTGTTTTTT.

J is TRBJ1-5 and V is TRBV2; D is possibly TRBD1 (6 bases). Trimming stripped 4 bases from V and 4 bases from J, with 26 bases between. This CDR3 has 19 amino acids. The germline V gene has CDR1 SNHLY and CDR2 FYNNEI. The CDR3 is CASSVKTRDNLFINQPQHF. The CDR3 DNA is TGTGCCAGCAGTGTTAAGACCCGGGACAACCTTTTTATAAATCAGCCCCAGCATTTT.

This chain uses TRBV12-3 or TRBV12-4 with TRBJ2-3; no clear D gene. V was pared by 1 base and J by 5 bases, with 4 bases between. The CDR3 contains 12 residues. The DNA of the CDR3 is TGTGCCAGCAGTTTAGGACAAGATACGCAGTATTTT. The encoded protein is CASSLGQDTQYF.

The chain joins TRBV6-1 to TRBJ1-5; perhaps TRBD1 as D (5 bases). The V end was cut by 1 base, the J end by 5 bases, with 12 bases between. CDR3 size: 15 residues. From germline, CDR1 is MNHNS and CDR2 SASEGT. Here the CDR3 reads CASSEESAGHQPQHF. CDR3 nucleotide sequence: TGTGCCAGCAGTGAAGAATCTGCAGGGCATCAGCCCCAGCATTTT.

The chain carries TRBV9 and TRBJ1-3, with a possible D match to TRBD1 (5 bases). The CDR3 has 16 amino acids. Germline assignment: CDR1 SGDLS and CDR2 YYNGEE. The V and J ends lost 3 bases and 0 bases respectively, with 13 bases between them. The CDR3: CASSGGRLTSGNTIYF. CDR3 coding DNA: TGTGCCAGCAGCGGGGGACGATTGACCTCTGGAAACACCATATATTTT.

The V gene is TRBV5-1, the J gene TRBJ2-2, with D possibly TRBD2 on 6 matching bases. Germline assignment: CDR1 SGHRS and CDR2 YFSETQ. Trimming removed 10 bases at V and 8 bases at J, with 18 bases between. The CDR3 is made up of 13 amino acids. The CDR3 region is CAGGSGPTGELFF. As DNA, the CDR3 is TGCGCCGGCGGTAGCGGCCCCACTGGGGAGCTGTTTTTT.

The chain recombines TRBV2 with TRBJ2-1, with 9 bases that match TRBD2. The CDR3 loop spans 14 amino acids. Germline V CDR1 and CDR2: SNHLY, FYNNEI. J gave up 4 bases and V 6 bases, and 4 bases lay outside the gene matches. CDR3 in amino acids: CASSLTSGYNEQFF. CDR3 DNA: TGTGCCAGCAGCCTGACTAGCGGATACAATGAGCAGTTCTTC.

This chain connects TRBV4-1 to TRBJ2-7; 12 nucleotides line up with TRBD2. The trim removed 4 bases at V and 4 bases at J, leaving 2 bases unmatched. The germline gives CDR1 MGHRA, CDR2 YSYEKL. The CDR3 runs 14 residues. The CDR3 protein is CASSRLAGVYEQYF. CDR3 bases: TGCGCCAGCAGCCGACTAGCGGGAGTGTACGAGCAGTACTTC.

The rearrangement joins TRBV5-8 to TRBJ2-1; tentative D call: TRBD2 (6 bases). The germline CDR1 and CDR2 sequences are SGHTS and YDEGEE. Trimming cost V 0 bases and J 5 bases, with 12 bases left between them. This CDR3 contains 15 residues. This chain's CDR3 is CASSLGLALHNEQFF. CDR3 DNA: TGTGCCAGCAGCTTGGGGCTAGCGCTTCACAATGAGCAGTTCTTC.

The CDR3 DNA reads as TGTGCCAGCAGCCAAGATATTCGACTAGCGGGAGGGAACACAGATACGCAGTATTTT. This codes for CASSQDIRLAGGNTDTQYF. V and J are TRBV3-1 (or the pseudogene TRBV3-2) and TRBJ2-3; 14 bases fit TRBD2. Germline trimming cut 0 bases from V and 2 bases from J; bases unmatched to any gene: 7. The germline V gene encodes CDR1 LGHDT and CDR2 YNNKEL (reference sequence). The length of the CDR3 is 19 residues.

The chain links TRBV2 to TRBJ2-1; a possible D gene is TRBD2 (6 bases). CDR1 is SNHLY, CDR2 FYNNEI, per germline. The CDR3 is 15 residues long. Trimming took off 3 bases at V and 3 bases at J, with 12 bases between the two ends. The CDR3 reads CASSETASDYNEQFF. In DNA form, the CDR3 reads TGTGCCAGCAGTGAGACCGCTAGCGACTACAATGAGCAGTTCTTC. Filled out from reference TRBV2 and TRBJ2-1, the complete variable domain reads EPEVTQTPSHQVTQMGQEVILRCVPISNHLYFYWYRQILGQKVEFLVSFYNNEISEKSEIFDDQFSVERPDGSNFTLKIRSTKLEDSAMYFCASSETASDYNEQFFGPGTRLTVL.

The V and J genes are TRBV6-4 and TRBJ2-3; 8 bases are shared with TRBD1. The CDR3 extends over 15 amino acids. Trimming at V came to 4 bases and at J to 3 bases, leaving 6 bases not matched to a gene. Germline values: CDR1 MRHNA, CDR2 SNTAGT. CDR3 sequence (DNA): TGTGCCAGCAGTGCAGCAGGGGGCTCGACAGATACGCAGTATTTT. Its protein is CASSAAGGSTDTQYF.